These 14 T cell receptor beta chains were all obtained from the same sample, sequenced in a study of graft-versus-host responses after intestinal transplantation. Clones were read by immunoSEQ multiplex PCR, and TCRdb kept only the in-frame ones, dropping some. The sample includes approximately 86,000 clones, 91% of them seen just once. No cognate antigen is known for these TCRs. Sequences were derived from unstimulated CD4+ T cells sorted from spleen or lymph node cells, sampled before intestinal transplant. The source is a human donor who received an intestinal transplant.

With respect to this clone: This specimen includes other DNA sequences encoding the same CDR3. The rearrangement links TRBV19 to TRBJ1-2; D ambiguous. The V gene's germline CDR1 is LNHDA and CDR2 SQIVND (reference sequence). The CDR3 covers 13 residues. V lost 1 base and J lost 3, with 6 bases in between. CDR3 sequence reads: CASSIGTDYGYTF. The CDR3 DNA follows: TGTGCCAGTAGTATAGGAACAGACTATGGCTACACCTTC.

This sequence joins TRBV7-8 and TRBJ1-6; 8 bases are shared with TRBD1. This CDR3 is built from 15 residues. Germline-derived CDR1 and CDR2 are SGHVS and FQNEAQ. V gave up 2 bases and J gave up 7 bases; unmatched junction bases: 4. CDR3 DNA: TGTGCCAGCAGCTTACGGACAGGGCTAAATTCACCCCTCCACTTT. Protein: CASSLRTGLNSPLHF.

The gene calls are TRBV29-1 and TRBJ2-7; 8 bases are shared with TRBD2. The length of the CDR3 is 12 residues. J gave up 6 bases and V 3 bases, and 4 bases lay outside the gene matches. Germline values: CDR1 SQVTM, CDR2 ANQGSEA. In DNA, the CDR3 is TGCAGCGTTGACGGGGGGGGGTCCGAGCAGTACTTC. This encodes CSVDGGGSEQYF.

V usage is TRBV19 and J usage is TRBJ2-7; 9 bases fit TRBD1. Trimming took 9 bases from V and 4 from J; bases not matched to a gene: 7. Germline V gene sequence: CDR1 LNHDA, CDR2 SQIVND (reference sequence). CDR3 length: 13 amino acids. The CDR3 region is CASRDRDAYEQYF. CDR3 sequence (DNA): TGTGCCAGCCGGGACAGGGATGCATACGAGCAGTACTTC.

This chain links TRBV15 with TRBJ2-4; 8 bases align to TRBD1. The V and J ends lost 4 bases and 1 base, in that order; junction bases with no gene match: 12. The CDR3 consists of 18 residues. Germline V gives CDR1 LNHNV, CDR2 YYDKDF (reference sequence). DNA of the CDR3: TGTGCCACCAGCACAGGGGGCGCGGGTGGAACGGCCAAAAACATTCAGTACTTC. Its protein is CATSTGGAGGTAKNIQYF.

J is TRBJ2-3 and V is TRBV12-5, with D tentatively TRBD1 (8 bases). Germline V gene lookup returns CDR1 LGHNT and CDR2 FRNRAP. The CDR3 is 16 residues long. With 0 bases removed from V and 5 bases from J, the gap between germline ends came to 15 bases. The CDR3 is CASGLVQGGRGDTQYF. As DNA, the CDR3 is TGTGCTAGTGGTTTGGTACAGGGGGGGCGGGGAGATACGCAGTATTTT.

V gene TRBV19 combines with J gene TRBJ1-2; D uncertain. The CDR3 sequence is 12 residues long. V was pared by 10 bases and J by 4 bases, with 13 bases between. Germline CDR1 LNHDA, CDR2 SQIVND (reference sequence). The CDR3 sequence: CATEARSYGYTF. In nucleotides, the CDR3 is TGTGCCACGGAGGCACGGTCCTATGGCTACACCTTC.

This chain links TRBV5-6 with TRBJ2-5, with D tentatively TRBD2 (6 bases). V lost 0 bases and J lost 9, with 9 bases in between. Germline V gene sequence: CDR1 SGHDT, CDR2 YYEEEE. The CDR3 loop spans 12 amino acids. CDR3 sequence reads: CASSLERGAQYF. The CDR3 coding sequence is TGTGCCAGCAGCTTGGAACGCGGGGCCCAGTACTTC. Supplemented by reference TRBV5-6 and TRBJ2-5, the full variable domain reads DAGVTQSPTHLIKTRGQQVTLRCSPKSGHDTVSWYQQALGQGPQFIFQYYEEEERQRGNFPDRFSGHQFPNYSSELNVNALLLGDSALYLCASSLERGAQYFGPGTRLLVL.

V and J are TRBV6-5 and TRBJ2-7; no reliable D call. Per germline, CDR1 MNHEY and CDR2 SVGAGI. V dropped 8 bases and J dropped 0 bases, with 11 bases sitting between them. CDR3 length equals 13 residues. The CDR3 coding sequence is TGTGCCAGCGTCCAGATCTTCTCCTACGAGCAGTACTTC. Residues: CASVQIFSYEQYF.

The V call is TRBV30, the J call TRBJ2-3; D possibly corresponds to TRBD2 (7 bases). The V gene lost 2 bases and the J gene lost 4 bases, with 16 bases spanning the gap. There are 15 residues in the CDR3. Germline CDR1 reads GTSNPN; CDR2 reads SVGIG (reference sequence). CDR3 DNA sequence: TGTGCCTGGAGTTTGAGTGGGGGGGCCGCAGATACGCAGTATTTT. Translated, it gives CAWSLSGGAADTQYF.

The V call is TRBV30, the J call TRBJ2-3; TRBD2 agrees at 10 bases. The V segment lost 2 bases and the J segment 2 bases; nucleotides outside the gene matches: 7. Per the germline V gene, CDR1 is GTSNPN and CDR2 is SVGIG (reference sequence). This CDR3 region has 16 residues. CDR3 nucleotides: TGTGCCTGGAGTCGATTACTAGCGGGGTACACAGATACGCAGTATTTT. It encodes CAWSRLLAGYTDTQYF.

This chain links TRBV2 with TRBJ1-1; 7 bases agree with TRBD1. The CDR3 is 15 amino acids. The junction had 9 bases not matched to a gene; V was cut back by 5 bases and J by 3 bases. Germline CDR1 reads SNHLY; CDR2 reads FYNNEI. In DNA, the CDR3 is TGTGCCAGCAGTCAGGGACAGAAAATATACACTGAAGCTTTCTTT. Its translation: CASSQGQKIYTEAFF.

The V gene is TRBV4-1, the J gene TRBJ2-7; TRBD1 matches at 7 bases. The CDR3 covers 14 residues. Germline-derived CDR1 and CDR2 are MGHRA and YSYEKL. Trimming removed 2 bases from V and 5 bases from J; junction bases left unmatched: 6. The CDR3 sequence is CASSQQRQGHEQYF. The CDR3 DNA sequence: TGCGCCAGCAGCCAACAAAGACAGGGCCACGAGCAGTACTTC.

In this sample, this clone turned up once. The chain links TRBV30 to TRBJ2-7, with 7 bases fitting TRBD1. After removal of 1 base from V and 2 bases from J, the junction contained 8 bases not matched to a gene. This CDR3 has 15 amino acids. The V gene's germline CDR1 is GTSNPN and CDR2 SVGIG (reference sequence). The CDR3 spells CAWSAGQQATYEQYF. The CDR3 DNA follows: TGTGCCTGGAGTGCGGGACAGCAGGCAACCTACGAGCAGTACTTC. Complete variable domain (other parts from reference TRBV30 and TRBJ2-7): SQTIHQWPATLVQPVGSPLSLECTVEGTSNPNLYWYRQAAGRGLQLLFYSVGIGQISSEVPQNLSASRPQDRQFILSSKKLLLSDSGFYLCAWSAGQQATYEQYFGPGTRLTVT.